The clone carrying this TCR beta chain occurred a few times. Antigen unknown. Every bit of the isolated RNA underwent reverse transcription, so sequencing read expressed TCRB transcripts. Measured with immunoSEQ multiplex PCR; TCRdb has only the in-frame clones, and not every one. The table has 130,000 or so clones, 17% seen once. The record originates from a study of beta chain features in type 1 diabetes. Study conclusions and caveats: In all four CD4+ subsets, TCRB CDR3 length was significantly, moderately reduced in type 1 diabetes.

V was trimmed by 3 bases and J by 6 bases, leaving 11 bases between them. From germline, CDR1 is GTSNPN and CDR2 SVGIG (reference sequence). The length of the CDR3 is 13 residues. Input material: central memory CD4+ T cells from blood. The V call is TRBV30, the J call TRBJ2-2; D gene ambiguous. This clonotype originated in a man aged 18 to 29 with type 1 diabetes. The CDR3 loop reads CAWRIPLPGELFF. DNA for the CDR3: TGTGCCTGGAGAATCCCTTTACCCGGGGAGCTGTTTTTT.